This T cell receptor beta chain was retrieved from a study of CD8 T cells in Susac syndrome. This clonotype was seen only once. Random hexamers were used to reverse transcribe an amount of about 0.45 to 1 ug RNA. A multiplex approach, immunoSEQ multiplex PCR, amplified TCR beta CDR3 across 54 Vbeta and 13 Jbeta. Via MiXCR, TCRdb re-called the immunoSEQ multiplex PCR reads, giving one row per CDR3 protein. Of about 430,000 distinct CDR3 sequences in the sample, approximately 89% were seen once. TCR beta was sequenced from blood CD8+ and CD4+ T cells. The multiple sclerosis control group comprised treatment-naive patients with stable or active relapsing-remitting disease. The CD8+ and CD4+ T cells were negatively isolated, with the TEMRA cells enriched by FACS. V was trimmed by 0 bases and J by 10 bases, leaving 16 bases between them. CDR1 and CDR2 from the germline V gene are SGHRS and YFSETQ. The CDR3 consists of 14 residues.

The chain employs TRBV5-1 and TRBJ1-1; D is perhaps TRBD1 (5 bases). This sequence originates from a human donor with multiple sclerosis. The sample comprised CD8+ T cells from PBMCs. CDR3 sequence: CASSLVHRHVGAFF. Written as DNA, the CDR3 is TGCGCCAGCAGCTTGGTTCACAGGCACGTAGGAGCTTTCTTT.